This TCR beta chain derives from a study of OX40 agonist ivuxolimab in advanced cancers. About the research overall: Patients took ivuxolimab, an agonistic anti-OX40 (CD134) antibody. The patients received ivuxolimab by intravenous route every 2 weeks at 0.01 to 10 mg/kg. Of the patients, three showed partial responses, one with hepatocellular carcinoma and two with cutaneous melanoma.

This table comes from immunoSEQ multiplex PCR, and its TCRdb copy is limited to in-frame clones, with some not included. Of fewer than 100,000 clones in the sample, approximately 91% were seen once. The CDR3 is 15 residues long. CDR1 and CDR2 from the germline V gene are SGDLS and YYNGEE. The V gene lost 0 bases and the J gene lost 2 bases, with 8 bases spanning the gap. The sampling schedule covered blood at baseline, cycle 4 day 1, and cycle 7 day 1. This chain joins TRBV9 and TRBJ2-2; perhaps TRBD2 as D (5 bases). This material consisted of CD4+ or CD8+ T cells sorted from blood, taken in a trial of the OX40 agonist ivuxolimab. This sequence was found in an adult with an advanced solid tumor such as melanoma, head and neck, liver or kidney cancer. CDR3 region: CASSVVGVNTGELFF. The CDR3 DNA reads TGTGCCAGCAGCGTAGTCGGGGTAAACACCGGGGAGCTGTTTTTT.